One sample yielded the 13 T cell receptor beta chains listed below, sequenced in a study of shared clonotypes between healthy human individuals (dated by TCRdb to about 2020). The library was produced with the immunoSEQ multiplex PCR assay. As stored in TCRdb, this immuneACCESS dataset retains in-frame rearrangements with V and J assigned. A fraction of the clones does not appear; measured against another copy, unresolved V genes explain less than half of the discrepancy, and the remainder lacks a known reason. Across this sample there are roughly 2.5 million clones, with 85% to 95% seen only once. The ten largest clones represent 0.14% of the sample. The sequenced material came from naive CD4+ T cells sorted from blood. The cell subset or site tag for this specimen amounts to: CD45RA+ positively selected. These receptors were collected from a man aged 18 to 29 in good health.

With respect to this clone: The sample carries other DNA sequences with the same CDR3. CDR3 sequence (DNA): TGTGCCAGCAGTCCAGAGTCCTACGAGCAGTACTTC. Amino acid sequence: CASSPESYEQYF. The chain employs TRBV28 and TRBJ2-7; D is ambiguous. CDR1 is MDHEN, CDR2 SYDVKM, per germline. The V end was cut by 5 bases, the J end by 1 base, with 6 bases between. This CDR3 has 12 amino acids.

In the case of this clone: The sample has other DNA sequences that encode this CDR3 too. The rearrangement links TRBV27 to TRBJ1-2, with 9 bases aligning to TRBD1. This CDR3 is built from 15 residues. Per the germline V gene, CDR1 is MNHEY and CDR2 is SMNVEV (reference sequence). J was trimmed by 2 bases and V by 2 bases; bases with no gene match: 3. In DNA form, the CDR3 reads TGTGCCAGCAGTTTAAAACAGGGGGCGAACTATGGCTACACCTTC. Translated, it gives CASSLKQGANYGYTF.

The chain combines TRBV4-1 with TRBJ1-2; 7 nucleotides match TRBD1. This CDR3 spans 12 amino acids. The V gene's germline CDR1 is MGHRA and CDR2 YSYEKL. Losses at the gene ends were 3 bases for V and 12 bases for J; bases not matched to a gene: 7. CDR3 nucleotide sequence: TGCGCCAGCAGCCACTTGGGACAGAAACACACCTTC. Its protein product is CASSHLGQKHTF.

This chain joins TRBV30 and TRBJ1-3, with D unclear. Between the trimmed V and J ends, which lost 8 bases and 0 bases, there was a span of 8 bases. The CDR3 is made up of 12 amino acids. CDR1 is GTSNPN, CDR2 SVGIG, per germline (reference sequence). In DNA form, the CDR3 reads TGTGCCCGTCGGCCCTCTGGAAACACCATATATTTT. This gives the protein CARRPSGNTIYF.

The chain couples TRBV14 to TRBJ2-7; TRBD1 matches 10 bases. The germline V gene encodes CDR1 SGHDN and CDR2 FVKESK. Trimming removed 4 bases from V and 1 base from J; junction bases left unmatched: 4. The CDR3 is made up of 15 amino acids. As DNA, the CDR3 is TGTGCCAGCAGCCTTACGGACAGGGGGTCCTACGAGCAGTACTTC. Amino acids: CASSLTDRGSYEQYF.

V usage is TRBV14 and J usage is TRBJ1-2, with D uncertain. Per the germline V gene, CDR1 is SGHDN and CDR2 is FVKESK. Trimming took 0 bases from V and 3 from J, leaving 8 bases between them. This CDR3 has 14 amino acids. The CDR3 is CASSQEATDYGYTF. The CDR3 DNA follows: TGTGCCAGCAGCCAAGAGGCCACCGACTATGGCTACACCTTC.

A remark on this clone: Other DNA sequences within the sample encode an identical CDR3. The genes are TRBV10-1 and TRBJ2-5; D remains ambiguous. Looked up from germline, CDR1 is WNHNN and CDR2 is SYGVQD (reference sequence). The CDR3 runs 13 residues. V was trimmed by 5 bases and J by 2 bases, leaving 9 bases between them. CDR3 amino acids: CASSRTVQETQYF. In DNA, the CDR3 is TGCGCCAGCAGTCGGACGGTTCAAGAGACCCAGTACTTC.

The chain is built from TRBV6-1 and TRBJ1-6, with 9 bases identical to TRBD1. The CDR3 extends over 14 amino acids. In germline, CDR1 is MNHNS, CDR2 SASEGT. Trimming at V came to 3 bases and at J to 10 bases, leaving 4 bases not matched to a gene. As DNA, the CDR3 is TGTGCCAGCAGTGAGGGGACAGGGTCATCACCCCTCCACTTT. This gives the protein CASSEGTGSSPLHF.

V is TRBV4-3 and J is TRBJ2-1; D not resolved. The CDR3 is 13 residues long. Trimming cost V 11 bases and J 3 bases, with 14 bases left between them. Germline V CDR1 and CDR2: LGHNA, YSLEER. The CDR3 sequence: CADKEIVYNEQFF. The CDR3 DNA reads as TGCGCCGATAAAGAGATAGTCTACAATGAGCAGTTCTTC.

The gene calls are TRBV19 and TRBJ1-5; the match to TRBD1 covers 7 bases. This CDR3 contains 15 residues. Germline V CDR1 and CDR2: LNHDA, SQIVND (reference sequence). Germline trimming cut 9 bases from V and 4 bases from J; bases unmatched to any gene: 12. In DNA, the CDR3 is TGTGCCAGCCACAGGGGCCTTCACGCTAATCAGCCCCAGCATTTT. Amino acid sequence: CASHRGLHANQPQHF.

This clone is a singleton in its sample. The V and J genes are TRBV14 and TRBJ2-3; no clear D gene. Trimming removed 0 bases at V and 8 bases at J, with 9 bases between. The germline V gene has CDR1 SGHDN and CDR2 FVKESK. This CDR3 contains 13 residues. The CDR3 DNA follows: TGTGCCAGCAGCCAAGAGACGTACGCTACGCAGTATTTT. This codes for CASSQETYATQYF.

The chain recombines TRBV10-2 with TRBJ2-7; D unresolved. Germline CDR1 is WSHSY and CDR2 is SAAADI. This CDR3 has 12 amino acids. The V gene lost 0 bases and the J gene lost 7 bases, with 7 bases spanning the gap. CDR3 in amino acids: CASSESTREQYF. CDR3 coding DNA: TGCGCCAGCAGTGAGTCGACACGGGAGCAGTACTTC.

The rearrangement uses TRBV11-2 and TRBJ2-3; no definite D call. The V gene lost 6 bases and the J gene lost 2 bases, with 9 bases spanning the gap. The V gene's germline CDR1 is SGHAT and CDR2 FQNNGV. This CDR3 has 13 amino acids. CDR3 in amino acids: CASSTLPTDTQYF. The CDR3, as DNA: TGTGCCAGCAGTACCTTACCCACAGATACGCAGTATTTT.